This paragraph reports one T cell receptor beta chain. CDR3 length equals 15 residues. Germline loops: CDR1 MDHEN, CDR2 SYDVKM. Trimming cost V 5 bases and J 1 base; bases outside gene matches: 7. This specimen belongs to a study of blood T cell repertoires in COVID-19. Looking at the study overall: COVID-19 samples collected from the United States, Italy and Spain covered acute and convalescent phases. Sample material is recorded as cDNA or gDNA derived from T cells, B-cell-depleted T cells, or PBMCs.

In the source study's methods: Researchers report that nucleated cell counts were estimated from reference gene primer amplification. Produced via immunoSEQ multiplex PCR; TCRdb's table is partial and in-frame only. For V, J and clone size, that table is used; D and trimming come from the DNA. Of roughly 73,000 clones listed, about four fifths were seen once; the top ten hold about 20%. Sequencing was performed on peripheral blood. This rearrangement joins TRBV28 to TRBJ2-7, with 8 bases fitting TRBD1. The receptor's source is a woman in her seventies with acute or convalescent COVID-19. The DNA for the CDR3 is TGTGCCAGCAGTGAAAACGGGGACAGGTCCTACGAGCAGTACTTC. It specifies CASSENGDRSYEQYF.